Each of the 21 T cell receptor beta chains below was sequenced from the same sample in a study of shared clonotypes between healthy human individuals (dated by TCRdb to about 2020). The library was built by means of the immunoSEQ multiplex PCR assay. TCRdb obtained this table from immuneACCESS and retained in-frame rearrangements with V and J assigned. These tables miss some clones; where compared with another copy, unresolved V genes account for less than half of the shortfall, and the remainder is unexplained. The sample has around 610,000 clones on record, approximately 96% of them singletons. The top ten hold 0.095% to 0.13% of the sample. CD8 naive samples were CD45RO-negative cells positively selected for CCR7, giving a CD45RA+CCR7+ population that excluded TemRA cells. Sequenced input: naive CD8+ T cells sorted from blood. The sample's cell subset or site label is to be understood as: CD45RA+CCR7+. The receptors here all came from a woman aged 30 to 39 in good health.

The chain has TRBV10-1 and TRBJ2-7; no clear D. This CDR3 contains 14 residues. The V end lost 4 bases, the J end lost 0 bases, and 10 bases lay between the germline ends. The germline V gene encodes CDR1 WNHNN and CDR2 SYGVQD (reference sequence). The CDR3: CASSAVPYSYEQYF. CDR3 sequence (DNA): TGCGCCAGCAGTGCGGTCCCGTACTCCTACGAGCAGTACTTC.

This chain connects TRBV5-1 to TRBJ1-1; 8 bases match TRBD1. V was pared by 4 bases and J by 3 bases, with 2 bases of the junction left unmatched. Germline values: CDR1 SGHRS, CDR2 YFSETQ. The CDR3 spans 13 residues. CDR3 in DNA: TGCGCCAGCAGCGTACAGGGGGACACTGAAGCTTTCTTT. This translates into CASSVQGDTEAFF.

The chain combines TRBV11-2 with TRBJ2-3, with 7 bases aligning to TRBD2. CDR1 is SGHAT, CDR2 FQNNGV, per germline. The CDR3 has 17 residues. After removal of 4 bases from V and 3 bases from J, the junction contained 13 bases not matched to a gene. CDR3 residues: CASSSFVGLAATDTQYF. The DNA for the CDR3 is TGTGCCAGCAGCTCCTTTGTTGGCCTAGCGGCTACAGATACGCAGTATTTT.

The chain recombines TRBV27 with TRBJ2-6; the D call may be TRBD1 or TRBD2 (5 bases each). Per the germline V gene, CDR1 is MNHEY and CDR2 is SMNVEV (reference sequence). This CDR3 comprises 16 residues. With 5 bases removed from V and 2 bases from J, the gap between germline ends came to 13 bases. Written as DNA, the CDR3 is TGTGCCAGCAGTCCACCGTTGGGGGCTGGGGCCAACGTCCTGACTTTC. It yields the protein CASSPPLGAGANVLTF.

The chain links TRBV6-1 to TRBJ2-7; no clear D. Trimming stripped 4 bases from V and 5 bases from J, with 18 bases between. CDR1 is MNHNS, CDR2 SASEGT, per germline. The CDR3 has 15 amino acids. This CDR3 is CASSGGAGPRDEQYF. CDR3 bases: TGTGCCAGCAGTGGGGGTGCAGGCCCACGGGACGAGCAGTACTTC.

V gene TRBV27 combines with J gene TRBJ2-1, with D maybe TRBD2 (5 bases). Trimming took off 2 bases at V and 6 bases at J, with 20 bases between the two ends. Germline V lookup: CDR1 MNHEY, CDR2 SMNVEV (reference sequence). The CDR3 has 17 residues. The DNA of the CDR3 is TGTGCCAGCAGTTTAGATGCGAGGGTTGGCGCAGGCAATGAGCAGTTCTTC. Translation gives CASSLDARVGAGNEQFF.

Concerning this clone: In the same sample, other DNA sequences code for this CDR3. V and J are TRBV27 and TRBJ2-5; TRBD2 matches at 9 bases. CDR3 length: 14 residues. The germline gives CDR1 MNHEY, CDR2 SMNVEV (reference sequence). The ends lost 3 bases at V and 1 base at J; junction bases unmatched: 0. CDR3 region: CASSLTSGQETQYF. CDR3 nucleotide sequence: TGTGCCAGCAGTTTGACTAGCGGCCAAGAGACCCAGTACTTC.

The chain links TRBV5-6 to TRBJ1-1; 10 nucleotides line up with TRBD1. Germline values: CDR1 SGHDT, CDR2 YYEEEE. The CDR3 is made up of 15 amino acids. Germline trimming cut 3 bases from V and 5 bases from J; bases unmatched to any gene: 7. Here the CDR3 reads CASSSMTGGLTEAFF. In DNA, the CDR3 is TGTGCCAGCAGCTCCATGACAGGGGGCTTAACTGAAGCTTTCTTT.

The DNA for the CDR3 is TGTGCCAGCAGCTCCCGGGACAGGGGTAGCACAGATACGCAGTATTTT. Protein sequence: CASSSRDRGSTDTQYF. This chain joins TRBV13 and TRBJ2-3; TRBD1 agrees at 10 bases. CDR3 length: 16 amino acids. The germline gives CDR1 PRHDT, CDR2 FYEKMQ (reference sequence). V shed 4 bases, J shed 0 bases, and the junction held 4 bases outside the gene matches.

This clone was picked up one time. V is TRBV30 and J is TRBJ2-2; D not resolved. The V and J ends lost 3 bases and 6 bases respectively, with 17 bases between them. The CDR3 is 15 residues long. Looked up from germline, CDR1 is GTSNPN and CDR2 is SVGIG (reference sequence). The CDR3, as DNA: TGTGCCTGGAGAGCCCCCCCTTTGTTGCCCGGGGAGCTGTTTTTT. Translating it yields CAWRAPPLLPGELFF.

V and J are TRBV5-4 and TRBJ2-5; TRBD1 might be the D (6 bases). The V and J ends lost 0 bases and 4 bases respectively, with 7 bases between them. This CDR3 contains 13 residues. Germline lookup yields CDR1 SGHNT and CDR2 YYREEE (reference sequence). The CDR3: CASSLEDRETQYF. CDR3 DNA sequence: TGTGCCAGCAGCTTGGAGGACAGAGAGACCCAGTACTTC.

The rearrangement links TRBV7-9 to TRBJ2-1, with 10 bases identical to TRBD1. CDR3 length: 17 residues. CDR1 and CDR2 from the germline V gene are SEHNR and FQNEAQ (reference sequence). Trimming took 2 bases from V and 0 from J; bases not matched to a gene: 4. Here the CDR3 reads CASSLTGQGTSYNEQFF. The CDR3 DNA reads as TGTGCCAGCAGCTTAACGGGACAGGGGACCTCCTACAATGAGCAGTTCTTC.

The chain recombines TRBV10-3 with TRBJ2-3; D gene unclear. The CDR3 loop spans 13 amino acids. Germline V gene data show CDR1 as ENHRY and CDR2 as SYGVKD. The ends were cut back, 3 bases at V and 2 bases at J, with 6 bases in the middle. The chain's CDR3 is CAISDRYTDTQYF. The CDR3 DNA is TGTGCCATCAGTGACAGGTACACAGATACGCAGTATTTT.

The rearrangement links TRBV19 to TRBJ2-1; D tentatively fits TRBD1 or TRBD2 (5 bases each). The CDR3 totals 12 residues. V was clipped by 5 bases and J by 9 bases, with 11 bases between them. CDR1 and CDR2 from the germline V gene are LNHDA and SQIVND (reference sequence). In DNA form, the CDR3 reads TGTGCCAGTAGTGCCTCGGGGCTTGAGCAGTTCTTC. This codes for CASSASGLEQFF. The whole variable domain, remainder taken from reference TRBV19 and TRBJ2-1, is DGGITQSPKYLFRKEGQNVTLSCEQNLNHDAMYWYRQDPGQGLRLIYYSQIVNDFQKGDIAEGYSVSREKKESFPLTVTSAQKNPTAFYLCASSASGLEQFFGPGTRLTVL.

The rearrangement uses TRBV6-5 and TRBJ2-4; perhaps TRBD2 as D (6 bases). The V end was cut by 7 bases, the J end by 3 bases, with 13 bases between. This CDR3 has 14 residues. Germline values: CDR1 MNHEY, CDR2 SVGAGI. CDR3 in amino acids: CASTEYSGKNIQYF. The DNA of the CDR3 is TGTGCCAGCACTGAATATAGCGGCAAAAACATTCAGTACTTC.

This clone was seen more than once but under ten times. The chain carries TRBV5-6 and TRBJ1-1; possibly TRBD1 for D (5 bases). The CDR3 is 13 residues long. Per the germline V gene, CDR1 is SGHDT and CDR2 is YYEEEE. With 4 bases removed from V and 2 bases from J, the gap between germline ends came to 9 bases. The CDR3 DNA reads TGTGCCAGCAGCCCAGGGATAAACACTGAAGCTTTCTTT. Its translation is CASSPGINTEAFF. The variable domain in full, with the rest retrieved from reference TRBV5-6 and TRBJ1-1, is DAGVTQSPTHLIKTRGQQVTLRCSPKSGHDTVSWYQQALGQGPQFIFQYYEEEERQRGNFPDRFSGHQFPNYSSELNVNALLLGDSALYLCASSPGINTEAFFGQGTRLTVV.

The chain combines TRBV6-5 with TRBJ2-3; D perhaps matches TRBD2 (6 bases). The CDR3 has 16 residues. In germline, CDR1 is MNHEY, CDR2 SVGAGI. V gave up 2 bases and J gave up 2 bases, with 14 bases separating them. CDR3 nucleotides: TGTGCCAGCAGTTACCTCGGGGGTGGAAACACAGATACGCAGTATTTT. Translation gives CASSYLGGGNTDTQYF.

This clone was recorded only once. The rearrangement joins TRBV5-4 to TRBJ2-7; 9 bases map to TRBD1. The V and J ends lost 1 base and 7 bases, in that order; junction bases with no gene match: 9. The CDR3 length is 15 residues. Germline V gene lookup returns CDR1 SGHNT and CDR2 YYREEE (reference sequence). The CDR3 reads CASSLWTGESGEQYF. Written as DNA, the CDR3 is TGTGCCAGCAGCTTGTGGACAGGGGAATCGGGGGAGCAGTACTTC. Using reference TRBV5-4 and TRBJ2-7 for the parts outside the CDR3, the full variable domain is ETGVTQSPTHLIKTRGQQVTLRCSSQSGHNTVSWYQQALGQGPQFIFQYYREEENGRGNFPPRFSGLQFPNYSSELNVNALELDDSALYLCASSLWTGESGEQYFGPGTRLTVT.

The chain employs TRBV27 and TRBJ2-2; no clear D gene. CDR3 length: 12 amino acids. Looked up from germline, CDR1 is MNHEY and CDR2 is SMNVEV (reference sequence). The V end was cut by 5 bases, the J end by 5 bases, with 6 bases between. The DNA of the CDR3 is TGTGCCAGCAGTCTCGGGACCGGGGAGCTGTTTTTT. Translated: CASSLGTGELFF.

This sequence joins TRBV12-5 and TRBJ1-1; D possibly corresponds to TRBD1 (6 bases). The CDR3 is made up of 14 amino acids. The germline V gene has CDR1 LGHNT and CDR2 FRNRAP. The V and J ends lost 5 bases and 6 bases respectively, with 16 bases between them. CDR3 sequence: CASGATYREAEAFF. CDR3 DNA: TGTGCTAGTGGTGCGACATACAGGGAGGCTGAAGCTTTCTTT.

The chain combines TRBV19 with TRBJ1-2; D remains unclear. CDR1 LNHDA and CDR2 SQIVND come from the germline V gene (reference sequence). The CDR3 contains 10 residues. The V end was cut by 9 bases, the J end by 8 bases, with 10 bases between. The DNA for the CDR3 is TGTGCCAGCCCTCCCTTGGGCTACACCTTC. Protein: CASPPLGYTF.